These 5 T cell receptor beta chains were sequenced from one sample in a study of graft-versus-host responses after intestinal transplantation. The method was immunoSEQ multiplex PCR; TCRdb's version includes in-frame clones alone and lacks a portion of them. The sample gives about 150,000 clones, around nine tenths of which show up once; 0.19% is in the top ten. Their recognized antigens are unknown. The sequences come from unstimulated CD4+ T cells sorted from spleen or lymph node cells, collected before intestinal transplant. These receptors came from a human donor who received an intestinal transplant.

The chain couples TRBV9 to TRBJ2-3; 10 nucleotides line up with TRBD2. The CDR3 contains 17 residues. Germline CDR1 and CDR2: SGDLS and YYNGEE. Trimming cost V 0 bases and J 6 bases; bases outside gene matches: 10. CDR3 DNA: TGTGCCAGCAGCGTAGCCCTACTAGCGGGATCTTCCGATACGCAGTATTTT. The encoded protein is CASSVALLAGSSDTQYF.

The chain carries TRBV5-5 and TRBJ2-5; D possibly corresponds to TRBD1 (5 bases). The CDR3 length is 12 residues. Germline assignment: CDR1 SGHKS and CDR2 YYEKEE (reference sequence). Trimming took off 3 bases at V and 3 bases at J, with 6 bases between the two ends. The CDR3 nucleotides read TGTGCCAGCAGCTGGACAAAAGAGACCCAGTACTTC. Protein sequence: CASSWTKETQYF.

Here the CDR3 reads CASKGQGLTGELFF. In nucleotides, the CDR3 is TGTGCCAGCAAAGGACAGGGTCTGACCGGGGAGCTGTTTTTT. The chain uses TRBV25-1 and TRBJ2-2; the match to TRBD1 covers 8 bases. The CDR3 contains 14 residues. CDR1 is MGHDK, CDR2 SYGVNS, per germline. The V and J ends lost 7 bases and 5 bases, in that order; junction bases with no gene match: 6.

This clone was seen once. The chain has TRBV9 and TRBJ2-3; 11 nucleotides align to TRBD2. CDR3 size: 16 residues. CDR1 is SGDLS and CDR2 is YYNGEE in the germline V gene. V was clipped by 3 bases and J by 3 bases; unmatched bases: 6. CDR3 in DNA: TGTGCCAGCAGCGGAACGGGACTAGCGGTAACAGATACGCAGTATTTT. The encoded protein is CASSGTGLAVTDTQYF.

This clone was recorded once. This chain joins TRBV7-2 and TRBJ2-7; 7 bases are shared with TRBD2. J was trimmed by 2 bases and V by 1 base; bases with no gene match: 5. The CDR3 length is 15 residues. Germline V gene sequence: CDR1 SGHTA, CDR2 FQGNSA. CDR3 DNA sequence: TGTGCCAGCAGCTTAGAAGGCGGGAGCGCCTACGAGCAGTACTTC. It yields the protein CASSLEGGSAYEQYF.